The sequence of this TCR beta chain was determined in a study of cytomegalovirus exposure and HLA in healthy donors. Whole-study context: Counted in an early data release were about 86 million unique TCRs from HLA-typed donors. Study results and limitations: In an earlier analysis, about 87% or about 30%: the productive usage of most TCR beta V segments.

Germline loops: CDR1 MNHEY, CDR2 SVGAGI. The CDR3 contains 13 residues. The primer mix had 60 Vbeta and 13 Jbeta primers. Profiling relied on immunoSEQ multiplex PCR, and the TCRdb table lists in-frame clones only, not all of them. The sample yields about 130,000 clones, 65% to 80% seen once. Comment on this clone: Its antigen is unidentified. One end of the junction does not line up with germline, which may come from a read error.

Sample: PBMCs. The V call is TRBV6-5, the J call TRBJ2-6, with a weak D call TRBD1 (5 bases). The receptor's source is a male donor in good health and CMV-seronegative. CDR3 loop: CASRPGGANGLTF. The CDR3 coding sequence is TGTGCCAGCAGACCCGGTGGGGCCAACGGCCTGACTTTC.